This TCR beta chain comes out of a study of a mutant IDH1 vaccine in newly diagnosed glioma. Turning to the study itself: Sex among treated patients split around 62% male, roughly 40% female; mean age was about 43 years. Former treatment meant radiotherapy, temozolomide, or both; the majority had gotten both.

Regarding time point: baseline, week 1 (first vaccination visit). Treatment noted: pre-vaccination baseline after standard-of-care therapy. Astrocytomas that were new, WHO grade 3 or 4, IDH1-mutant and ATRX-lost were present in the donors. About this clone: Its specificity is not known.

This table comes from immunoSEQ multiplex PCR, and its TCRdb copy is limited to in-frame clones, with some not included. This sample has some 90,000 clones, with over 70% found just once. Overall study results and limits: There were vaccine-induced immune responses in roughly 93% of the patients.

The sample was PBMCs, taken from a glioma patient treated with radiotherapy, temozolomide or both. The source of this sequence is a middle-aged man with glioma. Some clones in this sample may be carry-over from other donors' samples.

This CDR3 reads CASSVGTGYGYTF. The CDR3 bases are TGTGCCAGCAGCGTGGGGACAGGATATGGCTACACCTTC. The genes are TRBV9 and TRBJ1-2; 8 bases are shared with TRBD1. The germline V gene encodes CDR1 SGDLS and CDR2 YYNGEE. With 2 bases clipped from V and 5 bases from J, the junction kept 2 bases outside the gene matches. CDR3 length: 13 residues.